The 29 T cell receptor beta chains given below trace back to one sample, sequenced in a study of blood T cells in healthy people across ages. Combining a sample-barcoded 5' primer with a J-beta primer mix, a second PCR ran for roughly 7 to 11 cycles. TCRdb reprocessed the 5' RACE reads via MiXCR and lists one record per CDR3 protein. The sample lists about 650,000 distinct CDR3 sequences; approximately 52% were seen once. Sequenced material: blood. The receptor source for this set is a woman of 80 years or more in good health.

This sequence joins TRBV20-1 and TRBJ2-1; D may be TRBD1 (5 bases). Germline CDR1 reads DFQATT; CDR2 reads SNEGSKA (reference sequence). The CDR3 runs to 11 residues. V was pared by 3 bases and J by 5 bases, with 5 bases between. CDR3 loop: CSARTDNEQFF. The CDR3 DNA reads TGCAGTGCTAGGACAGACAATGAGCAGTTCTTC.

This rearrangement joins TRBV24-1 to TRBJ2-5, with TRBD2 matching 9 bases. The trim removed 4 bases at V and 2 bases at J, leaving 10 bases unmatched. This CDR3 is built from 17 residues. Germline assignment: CDR1 KGHDR and CDR2 SFDVKD. CDR3 DNA sequence: TGTGCCACCAGTGACCAGGTCCTAGCGGGACGACAAGAGACCCAGTACTTC. Amino acids: CATSDQVLAGRQETQYF.

This clonotype was observed a handful of times. This may arise from a read error, as a much more abundant clone is one base away. The rearrangement links TRBV6-5 to TRBJ2-7; D gene uncertain. The CDR3 runs 15 residues. Germline V gene sequence: CDR1 MNHEY, CDR2 SVGAGI. V lost 2 bases and J lost 2, with 13 bases in between. This CDR3 reads CASSYAASGAYEQYF. As DNA, the CDR3 is TGTGCCAGCAGTTACGCGGCCTCCGGAGCCTACGAGCAGTACTTC.

V and J are TRBV12-3 or TRBV12-4 and TRBJ1-3; no clear D gene. CDR3 length: 15 amino acids. The V end lost 6 bases, the J end lost 0 bases, and 12 bases lay between the germline ends. CDR3 sequence: CASSQSTNSGNTIYF. CDR3 sequence (DNA): TGTGCCAGCAGCCAGAGCACGAACTCTGGAAACACCATATATTTT.

This clonotype has ten or more counts. The J gene is TRBJ2-5, the V gene TRBV12-3 or TRBV12-4, with 10 bases aligning to TRBD1. The CDR3 runs 13 residues. Unmatched junction bases numbered 4, after V lost 6 bases and J lost 6 bases. As DNA, the CDR3 is TGTGCCAGCAGCCGGGACAGGGGCCAGACCCAGTACTTC. Its protein is CASSRDRGQTQYF.

In its sample, this clonotype was seen once. V gene TRBV28 combines with J gene TRBJ2-7; 9 nucleotides match TRBD2. The tail of the sequence fits TRBJ2-5 better, so the J call may be wrong. The germline V gene has CDR1 MDHEN and CDR2 SYDVKM. CDR3 size: 15 residues. The chain's CDR3 is CASSLSLAGKETQYF. The DNA of the CDR3 is TGTGCCAGCAGTTTGAGCCTAGCGGGGAAAGAGACCCAGTACTTC.

Regarding this clonotype: A read error may explain this, as a much larger clone is one base away. The gene calls are TRBV20-1 and TRBJ2-7, with TRBD2 as a possible D gene (6 bases). The germline V gene encodes CDR1 DFQATT and CDR2 SNEGSKA (reference sequence). V was shortened by 0 bases and J by 3 bases, with 18 bases between the two germline ends. The CDR3 spans 16 residues. This CDR3 reads CSARDAGRGNDYEQYF. The CDR3 nucleotides are TGCAGTGCTAGAGATGCGGGGAGAGGGAATGACTACGAGCAGTACTTC.

In this sample, this clonotype turned up many times. The rearrangement links TRBV5-1 to TRBJ2-5, with D unclear. CDR1 is SGHRS and CDR2 is YFSETQ in the germline V gene. Trimming cost V 0 bases and J 3 bases, with 18 bases left between them. The CDR3 is made up of 17 amino acids. The CDR3 DNA follows: TGCGCCAGCAGCTTGGAGGGTAGCCCCACTCAAAAAGAGACCCAGTACTTC. Its translation is CASSLEGSPTQKETQYF.

A note on this clonotype: The conserved phenylalanine or tryptophan normally closing the CDR3 is absent here, so this likely arose from a read error. This rearrangement joins TRBV12-3 or TRBV12-4 to TRBJ1-6; the match to TRBD1 covers 9 bases. V lost 6 bases, J lost 13 bases, and 13 bases stayed unmatched. CDR3 length: 15 residues. CDR3: CASSRLGQGISPLHS. Written as DNA, the CDR3 is TGTGCCAGCAGCCGACTCGGACAGGGGATAAGTCCCCTCCACTCT.

In this sample, this clonotype turned up a few times. This sequence joins TRBV12-3 or TRBV12-4 and TRBJ1-6, with D possibly TRBD1 on 6 matching bases. CDR3 size: 14 residues. V was shortened by 5 bases and J by 9 bases, with 14 bases between the two germline ends. The CDR3 protein is CASSVGGARSPLHF. CDR3 DNA: TGTGCCAGCAGTGTTGGGGGGGCGCGTTCACCCCTCCACTTT.

This clonotype was counted at least ten times. This chain uses TRBV5-1 with TRBJ2-1, with 12 bases that match TRBD2. From germline, CDR1 is SGHRS and CDR2 YFSETQ. V shed 1 base and J 2 bases; nucleotides not matched to a gene: 4. This CDR3 contains 17 residues. Here the CDR3 reads CASSLWLAGGAYNEQFF. In nucleotides, the CDR3 is TGCGCCAGCAGCTTGTGGCTAGCGGGAGGGGCCTACAATGAGCAGTTCTTC.

This clonotype was seen ten or more times. The V gene is TRBV20-1, the J gene TRBJ2-6; 9 bases map to TRBD2. The germline CDR1 and CDR2 sequences are DFQATT and SNEGSKA (reference sequence). V lost 0 bases and J lost 1; bases outside the gene matches: 10. The CDR3 covers 19 residues. CDR3 in DNA: TGCAGTGCTAGAGATCTGATCAGCGGGGGGCCTTCTGGGGCCAACGTCCTGACTTTC. Translating gives CSARDLISGGPSGANVLTF.

This clonotype came up a few times. The chain joins TRBV2 to TRBJ1-1, with a tentative D call TRBD1 (5 bases). CDR3 length equals 15 residues. Per germline, CDR1 SNHLY and CDR2 FYNNEI. V dropped 6 bases and J dropped 3 bases, with 17 bases sitting between them. Written as DNA, the CDR3 is TGTGCCAGCAGCGCTGGCGGGGCGCATGACACTGAAGCTTTCTTT. Protein: CASSAGGAHDTEAFF.

This sequence joins TRBV7-9 and TRBJ2-2; D is ambiguous. CDR1 and CDR2 from the germline V gene are SEHNR and FQNEAQ (reference sequence). The V gene lost 8 bases and the J gene lost 7 bases, with 11 bases spanning the gap. The CDR3 is made up of 12 amino acids. The CDR3 reads CASHTSGGELFF. The CDR3 bases are TGTGCCAGCCATACTTCGGGCGGGGAGCTGTTTTTT.

This clonotype appeared a single time. Since a much larger clone is just one base distant, this may be a read error. This likely comes from a read error, as the CDR3 has no conserved phenylalanine or tryptophan at its end. This chain connects TRBV7-2 to TRBJ2-3, with TRBD2 as a possible D gene (6 bases). Germline CDR1 reads SGHTA; CDR2 reads FQGNSA. This CDR3 has 14 residues. V was cut by 1 base and J by 5 bases, with 10 bases left in between. CDR3 in amino acids: CASSLGAGLDTQYV. CDR3 coding DNA: TGTGCCAGCAGCTTAGGGGCGGGGCTAGATACGCAGTATGTT.

The chain recombines TRBV28 with TRBJ1-5; D perhaps matches TRBD1 (6 bases). Germline assignment: CDR1 MDHEN and CDR2 SYDVKM. Trimming pared 10 bases from V and 7 bases from J, leaving 17 bases between. CDR3 length: 13 residues. The CDR3 here is CATRTEREQPQHF. CDR3 nucleotides: TGTGCCACGCGGACAGAAAGGGAACAGCCCCAGCATTTT.

The gene calls are TRBV25-1 and TRBJ2-5; perhaps TRBD1 as D (6 bases). Germline CDR1 reads MGHDK; CDR2 reads SYGVNS. The CDR3 is 14 amino acids. V was pared by 6 bases and J by 9 bases, with 20 bases between. Here the CDR3 DNA reads TGTGCCAGCAGCGCCCGGCTGGGCGAGGGGGCCCAGTACTTC. It yields the protein CASSARLGEGAQYF. The whole variable domain, remainder taken from reference TRBV25-1 and TRBJ2-5, is EADIYQTPRYLVIGTGKKITLECSQTMGHDKMYWYQQDPGMELHLIHYSYGVNSTEKGDLSSESTVSRIRTEHFPLTLESARPSHTSQYLCASSARLGEGAQYFGPGTRLLVL.

For this clonotype: The DNA is omitted, as the CDR3 cannot be located on it reliably, and the CDR3 follows TCRdb's listing. The chain employs TRBV12-3 or TRBV12-4 and TRBJ2-7. The CDR3 totals 15 residues, both ends included. The CDR3 loop is CASSSSYQGFHEQYF.

The rearrangement joins TRBV6-2 or TRBV6-3 to TRBJ1-4, with unresolved D. Per germline, CDR1 MNHEY and CDR2 SVGEGT. The CDR3 spans 14 residues. V gave up 6 bases and J gave up 8 bases, with 16 bases separating them. CDR3 DNA sequence: TGTGCCAGCAGCCCGGGCTTAGTAGGCGAAAAACTGTTTTTT. The encoded protein is CASSPGLVGEKLFF.

The chain couples TRBV5-1 to TRBJ2-2; D not resolved. With 0 bases removed from V and 3 bases from J, the gap between germline ends came to 12 bases. Germline V gives CDR1 SGHRS, CDR2 YFSETQ. This CDR3 region has 16 residues. CDR3 residues: CASSLALRRDTGELFF. DNA of the CDR3: TGCGCCAGCAGCTTGGCCTTGCGGCGAGACACCGGGGAGCTGTTTTTT.

In this sample, this clonotype turned up a few times. V is TRBV12-3 or TRBV12-4 and J is TRBJ2-5; D possibly uses TRBD1 or TRBD2 (5 bases each). The CDR3 sequence is 14 residues long. Trimming pared 6 bases from V and 5 bases from J, leaving 16 bases between. CDR3 loop: CASRTGTTKETQYF. For the CDR3, the DNA is TGTGCCAGCAGAACCGGGACGACTAAGGAGACCCAGTACTTC.

This clonotype has more than one count but fewer than ten. J is TRBJ1-2 and V is TRBV29-1; the D is unclear. CDR1 and CDR2 (germline): SQVTM, ANQGSEA. The V gene lost 1 base and the J gene lost 0 bases, with 3 bases spanning the gap. The CDR3 runs 12 residues. The CDR3 protein is CSVEVTNYGYTF. The CDR3 DNA is TGCAGCGTTGAAGTCACTAACTATGGCTACACCTTC.

The chain uses TRBV29-1 and TRBJ2-7; D is possibly TRBD1 or TRBD2 (5 bases each). The CDR3 has 13 residues. From germline, CDR1 is SQVTM and CDR2 ANQGSEA. The germline V and J ends were trimmed by 7 bases and 2 bases, with 15 bases remaining between them. The CDR3 region has the DNA TGCAGCGGCACCGGGACGGGTACCTACGAGCAGTACTTC. Translated: CSGTGTGTYEQYF.

A remark on this clonotype: A read error is possible here, since a much larger clone lies one base away. The rearrangement joins TRBV10-3 to TRBJ2-5, with 7 nucleotides matching TRBD1. Unmatched junction bases numbered 13, after V lost 7 bases and J lost 11 bases. Germline V CDR1 and CDR2: ENHRY, SYGVKD. The CDR3 extends over 13 amino acids. The CDR3 reads CAITTGTYNEQYF. CDR3 coding DNA: TGTGCCATCACGACAGGGACGTACAATGAGCAGTACTTC.

The V gene is TRBV7-2, the J gene TRBJ1-2; 12 bases match TRBD1. This CDR3 is 15 amino acids long. Looked up from germline, CDR1 is SGHTA and CDR2 is FQGNSA. Trimming at V came to 8 bases and at J to 8 bases, leaving 12 bases not matched to a gene. The CDR3 DNA sequence: TGTGCCAGCTTCAGGGACAGGGGGCTCCTCAGGGGCTACACCTTC. This encodes CASFRDRGLLRGYTF.

This clonotype came up a few times. V and J are TRBV6-2 or TRBV6-3 and TRBJ2-2; D might be TRBD1 (6 bases). Germline V gene data show CDR1 as MNHEY and CDR2 as SVGEGT. The CDR3 sequence is 15 residues long. The V end lost 6 bases, the J end lost 1 base, and 12 bases lay between the germline ends. The CDR3 loop is CASSDPQGNTGELFF. The DNA for the CDR3 is TGTGCCAGCAGCGACCCACAGGGGAACACCGGGGAGCTGTTTTTT.

In this sample, this clonotype turned up a few times. V is TRBV6-5 and J is TRBJ1-2; D perhaps matches TRBD1 (5 bases). Germline CDR1 is MNHEY and CDR2 is SVGAGI. V shed 3 bases and J shed 4 bases, with 12 bases lying between them. This CDR3 has 14 residues. CDR3 sequence (DNA): TGTGCCAGCAGTTATGTGACAGCAGGCTATGGCTACACCTTC. Its protein product is CASSYVTAGYGYTF.

Note on this clonotype: A read error may be the cause here, since a much bigger clone is one base away. The chain links TRBV4-1 to TRBJ1-2; D not resolved. Germline-derived CDR1 and CDR2 are MGHRA and YSYEKL. The CDR3 is 14 amino acids. V lost 0 bases and J 5 bases, leaving 10 bases between the germline ends. The CDR3 is CASSQEGQTYGYTF. CDR3 DNA: TGCGCCAGCAGCCAAGAAGGTCAGACATATGGCTACACCTTC.

Of note for this clonotype: It may be a read error: a sequence one base away is much more abundant. The J gene is TRBJ2-3, the V gene TRBV7-9; D gene uncertain. This CDR3 has 16 residues. CDR1 is SEHNR and CDR2 is FQNEAQ in the germline V gene (reference sequence). For the CDR3, the DNA is TGTGCCAGCAGCTTTGGGATCTATACGCACGCAGATGCGCAGTATTTT. Amino acid sequence: CASSFGIYTHADAQYF. Full variable domain (outside the CDR3, taken from reference TRBV7-9 and TRBJ2-3): DTGVSQNPRHKITKRGQNVTFRCDPISEHNRLYWYRQTLGQGPEFLTYFQNEAQLEKSRLLSDRFSAERPKGSFSTLEIQRTEQGDSAMYLCASSFGIYTHADAQYFGPGTRLTVL.